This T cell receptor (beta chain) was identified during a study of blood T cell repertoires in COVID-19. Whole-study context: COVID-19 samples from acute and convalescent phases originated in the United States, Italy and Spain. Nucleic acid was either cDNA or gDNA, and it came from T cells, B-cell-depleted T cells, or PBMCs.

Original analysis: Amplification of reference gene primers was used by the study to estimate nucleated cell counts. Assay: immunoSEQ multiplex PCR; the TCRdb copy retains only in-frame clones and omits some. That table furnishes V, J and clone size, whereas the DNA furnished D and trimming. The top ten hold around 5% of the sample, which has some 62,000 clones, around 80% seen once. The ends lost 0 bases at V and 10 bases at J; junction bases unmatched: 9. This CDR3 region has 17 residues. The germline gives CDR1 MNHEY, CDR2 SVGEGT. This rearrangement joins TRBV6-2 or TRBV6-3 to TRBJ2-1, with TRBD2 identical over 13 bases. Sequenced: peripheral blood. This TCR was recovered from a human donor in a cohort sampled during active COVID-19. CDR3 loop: CASSYSTGLAGNREQFF. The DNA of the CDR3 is TGTGCCAGCAGTTACTCGACGGGACTAGCGGGGAACAGGGAGCAGTTCTTC.